The 17 T cell receptor beta chains reported below all come from one sample, sequenced in a study of neurological immune-mediated disorders. TCRdb reanalysed the 5' RACE reads using MiXCR and keeps one entry per CDR3 protein. The data show just under 60,000 distinct CDR3 sequences, approximately 3.5% seen once. The specimen sequenced was PBMCs. These receptors were obtained from a woman aged 25 to 39 with multiple sclerosis.

This clonotype appeared many times. The genes are TRBV11-2 and TRBJ2-7, with D tentatively TRBD1 (7 bases). V lost 4 bases and J lost 3, with 19 bases in between. There are 16 residues in the CDR3. Germline V gene lookup returns CDR1 SGHAT and CDR2 FQNNGV. The CDR3 DNA sequence: TGTGCCAGCAGCTCAAATGCGGGACAGAACGTCTACGAGCAGTACTTC. Encoded protein: CASSSNAGQNVYEQYF.

Ten or more counts support this clonotype. The chain links TRBV20-1 to TRBJ1-1; a weak D match, TRBD1 (5 bases). The germline V and J ends were trimmed by 0 bases and 1 base, with 33 bases remaining between them. This CDR3 region has 22 residues. Germline CDR1 DFQATT, CDR2 SNEGSKA (reference sequence). Written as DNA, the CDR3 is TGCAGTGCTAGAGATTATCAAGCTTTAGCGGGACCCTGGAGTGAGAGGAACACTGAAGCTTTCTTT. It encodes CSARDYQALAGPWSERNTEAFF.

In its sample, this clonotype was seen a few times. The J gene is TRBJ2-4, the V gene TRBV9; possible D gene TRBD2, 7 bases. Germline CDR1 SGDLS, CDR2 YYNGEE. With 0 bases removed from V and 7 bases from J, the gap between germline ends came to 14 bases. The CDR3 is 15 residues long. CDR3 nucleotide sequence: TGTGCCAGCAGCGTAGGGACTAGAGGGGGGAACATTCAGTACTTC. Translation gives CASSVGTRGGNIQYF.

This clonotype was detected ten times or more. V gene TRBV29-1 combines with J gene TRBJ2-1; 9 bases align to TRBD1. V trimming: 6 bases; J trimming: 6 bases; junction bases outside the gene matches: 9. The CDR3 extends over 14 amino acids. Germline CDR1 and CDR2: SQVTM and ANQGSEA. DNA for the CDR3: TGCAGCGTAGGGGACAGGGTGCTAAGCAATGAGCAGTTCTTC. Its translation is CSVGDRVLSNEQFF.

This clonotype was observed at least ten times. The rearrangement joins TRBV5-1 to TRBJ1-1; 11 bases are a match to TRBD1. This CDR3 is built from 14 residues. Losses at the gene ends were 4 bases for V and 5 bases for J; bases not matched to a gene: 4. Germline CDR1 and CDR2: SGHRS and YFSETQ. Written as DNA, the CDR3 is TGCGCCAGCAGCCGGGACAGGGGGGAAACTGAAGCTTTCTTT. Protein: CASSRDRGETEAFF.

This clonotype was observed many times. The chain is built from TRBV3-1 and TRBJ2-7; D is undetermined. The CDR3 covers 13 residues. Germline CDR1 and CDR2: LGHDT and YNNKEL (reference sequence). V was clipped by 4 bases and J by 0 bases, with 7 bases between them. The CDR3 region is CASSRGSSYEQYF. The CDR3, as DNA: TGTGCCAGCAGCCGAGGAAGCTCCTACGAGCAGTACTTC.

This clonotype was picked up many times. The chain carries TRBV5-1 and TRBJ2-2; D is perhaps TRBD1 (6 bases). CDR1 SGHRS and CDR2 YFSETQ come from the germline V gene. V gave up 6 bases and J gave up 5 bases, with 20 bases separating them. This CDR3 is built from 16 residues. The CDR3 nucleotides are TGCGCCAGCACCTACTCACCCGGGACACCAACCGGGGAGCTGTTTTTT. Its protein is CASTYSPGTPTGELFF.

As regards this clonotype: A much larger clone is a single base away; this may be a read error. The V and J genes are TRBV19 and TRBJ2-4, with D uncertain. CDR3 length equals 16 residues. Per germline, CDR1 LNHDA and CDR2 SQIVND (reference sequence). The CDR3: CASSIAYTLAENIQYF. The CDR3, as DNA: TGTGCCAGTAGTATCGCCTACACGTTAGCCGAAAACATTCAGTACTTC.

This clonotype was detected many times. This chain uses TRBV20-1 with TRBJ2-2; 10 bases match TRBD1. The germline gives CDR1 DFQATT, CDR2 SNEGSKA (reference sequence). The trim removed 3 bases at V and 5 bases at J, leaving 6 bases unmatched. The CDR3 contains 15 residues. The CDR3, as DNA: TGCAGTGCTAGCTGGACAGGGGGAGGTACCGGGGAGCTGTTTTTT. Translating gives CSASWTGGGTGELFF.

This clonotype was counted at least ten times. The rearrangement joins TRBV28 to TRBJ2-2; 7 bases match TRBD1. Trimming cost V 5 bases and J 4 bases; bases outside gene matches: 10. CDR1 is MDHEN and CDR2 is SYDVKM in the germline V gene. CDR3 length: 16 residues. The CDR3 coding sequence is TGTGCCAGCAGTCCCTTCCGGGCAGGGGGCACCGGGGAGCTGTTTTTT. Translated, it gives CASSPFRAGGTGELFF.

This clonotype occurred many times. The V gene is TRBV7-9, the J gene TRBJ2-3, with TRBD2 as a possible D gene (5 bases). Germline CDR1 SEHNR, CDR2 FQNEAQ (reference sequence). The ends were cut back, 2 bases at V and 1 base at J, with 10 bases in the middle. The CDR3 totals 15 residues. The CDR3 DNA sequence: TGTGCCAGCAGCTTACTGCGGGTGGGCACAGATACGCAGTATTTT. Translation: CASSLLRVGTDTQYF.

The gene calls are TRBV20-1 and TRBJ1-3, with 7 bases lining up with TRBD1. The J segment lost 3 bases and the V segment lost 6 bases, leaving 8 bases of the junction unmatched. The germline CDR1 and CDR2 sequences are DFQATT and SNEGSKA (reference sequence). CDR3 length: 14 residues. In DNA, the CDR3 is TGCAGTGCGCGACAGGGAAATCTTGGAAACACCATATATTTT. Amino acid sequence: CSARQGNLGNTIYF.

The sample holds a few counts of this clonotype. CDR3 residues: CASSFDPGGTEAFF. In DNA form, the CDR3 reads TGCGCCAGCAGCTTCGACCCCGGGGGCACTGAAGCTTTCTTT. The V gene is TRBV5-1, the J gene TRBJ1-1, with D maybe TRBD1 (5 bases). The germline CDR1 and CDR2 sequences are SGHRS and YFSETQ. The CDR3 consists of 14 residues. Trimming pared 2 bases from V and 4 bases from J, leaving 12 bases between.

This clonotype was found many times. V is TRBV5-5 and J is TRBJ2-7; D remains unclear. The CDR3 consists of 10 residues. The germline CDR1 and CDR2 sequences are SGHKS and YYEKEE (reference sequence). Trimming removed 4 bases from V and 7 bases from J, with 6 bases in between. The CDR3 sequence is CASSPGEQYF. CDR3 bases: TGTGCCAGCAGCCCTGGTGAGCAGTACTTC.

As regards this clonotype: Germline is not matched at one junction end, which may reflect a read error. The rearrangement uses TRBV20-1 and TRBJ1-5; D may be TRBD1 (6 bases). Per germline, CDR1 DFQATT and CDR2 SNEGSKA (reference sequence). CDR3 length: 16 amino acids. The CDR3 bases are TGCAGTGCTAGTGGCCCGGTACGGGGGGCGAATCAGCCCCAGAATTTT. This codes for CSASGPVRGANQPQNF.

To note about this clonotype: Mismatch with germline at one junction end may stem from a read error. The chain carries TRBV20-1 and TRBJ1-6, with D uncertain. The CDR3 spans 11 residues. The V gene's germline CDR1 is DFQATT and CDR2 SNEGSKA (reference sequence). The CDR3 is CSASVDSPLNF. For the CDR3, the DNA is TGCAGTGCTAGTGTGGATTCACCCCTCAACTTT.

This clonotype was seen at least ten times. The chain employs TRBV10-3 and TRBJ2-7; D unresolved. The CDR3 consists of 11 residues. With 3 bases removed from V and 5 bases from J, the gap between germline ends came to 5 bases. In germline, CDR1 is ENHRY, CDR2 SYGVKD. The CDR3 region has the DNA TGTGCCATCAGTGAAATGAACGAGCAGTACTTC. Translating it yields CAISEMNEQYF.